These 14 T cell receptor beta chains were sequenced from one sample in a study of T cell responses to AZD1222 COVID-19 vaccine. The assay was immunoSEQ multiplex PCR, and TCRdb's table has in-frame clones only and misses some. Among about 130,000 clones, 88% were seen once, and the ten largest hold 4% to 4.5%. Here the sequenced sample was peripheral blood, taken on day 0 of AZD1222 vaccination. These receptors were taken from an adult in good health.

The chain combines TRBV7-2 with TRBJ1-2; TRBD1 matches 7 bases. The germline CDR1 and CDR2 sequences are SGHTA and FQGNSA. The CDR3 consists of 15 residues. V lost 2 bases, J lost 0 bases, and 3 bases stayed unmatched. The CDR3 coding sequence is TGTGCCAGCAGCTTAAGCCAGGGGGCTAACTATGGCTACACCTTC. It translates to CASSLSQGANYGYTF.

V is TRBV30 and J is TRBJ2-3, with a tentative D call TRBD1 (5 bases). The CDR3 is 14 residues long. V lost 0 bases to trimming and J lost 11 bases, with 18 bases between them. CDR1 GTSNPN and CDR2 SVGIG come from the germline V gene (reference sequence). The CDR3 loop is CAWSVSGLALKQYF. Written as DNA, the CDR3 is TGTGCCTGGAGTGTATCAGGGCTGGCCCTTAAGCAGTATTTT.

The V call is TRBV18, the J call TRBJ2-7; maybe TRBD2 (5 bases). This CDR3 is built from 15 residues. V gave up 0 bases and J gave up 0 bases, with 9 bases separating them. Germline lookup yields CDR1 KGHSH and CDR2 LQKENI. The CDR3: CASSPPGLLSYEQYF. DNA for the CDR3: TGTGCCAGCTCACCACCCGGACTCCTCTCCTACGAGCAGTACTTC.

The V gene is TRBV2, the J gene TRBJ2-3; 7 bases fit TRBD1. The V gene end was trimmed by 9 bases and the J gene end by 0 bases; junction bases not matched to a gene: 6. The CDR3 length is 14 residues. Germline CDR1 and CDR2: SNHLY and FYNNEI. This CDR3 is CASHLGQSTDTQYF. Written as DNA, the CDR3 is TGTGCCAGTCACTTGGGACAGAGCACAGATACGCAGTATTTT.

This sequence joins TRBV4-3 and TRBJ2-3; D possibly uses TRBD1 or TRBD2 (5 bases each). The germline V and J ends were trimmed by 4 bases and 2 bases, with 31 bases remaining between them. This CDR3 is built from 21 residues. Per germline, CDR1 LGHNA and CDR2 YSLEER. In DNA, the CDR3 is TGCGCCAGCAGCCTCCGTCGAGGGAAGGGGTGGCCTCGAGACTACACAGATACGCAGTATTTT. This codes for CASSLRRGKGWPRDYTDTQYF.

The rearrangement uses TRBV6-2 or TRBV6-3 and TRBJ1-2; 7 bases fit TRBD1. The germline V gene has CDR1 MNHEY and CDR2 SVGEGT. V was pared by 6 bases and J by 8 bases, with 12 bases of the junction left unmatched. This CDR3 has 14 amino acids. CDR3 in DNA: TGTGCCAGCAGCTCCTCTAACAGGGGCGGCGGCTACACCTTC. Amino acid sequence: CASSSSNRGGGYTF.

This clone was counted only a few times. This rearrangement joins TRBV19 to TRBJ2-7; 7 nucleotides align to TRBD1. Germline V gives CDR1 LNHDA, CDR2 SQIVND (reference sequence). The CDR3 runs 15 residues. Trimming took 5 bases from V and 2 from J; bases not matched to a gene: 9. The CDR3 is CASSEAGGRTYEQYF. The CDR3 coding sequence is TGTGCCAGTAGTGAAGCAGGGGGAAGAACCTACGAGCAGTACTTC.

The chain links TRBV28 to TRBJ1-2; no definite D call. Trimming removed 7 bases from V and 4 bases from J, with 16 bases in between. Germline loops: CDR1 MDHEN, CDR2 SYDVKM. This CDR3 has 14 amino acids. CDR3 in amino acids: CASTRRGRTYGYTF. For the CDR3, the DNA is TGTGCCAGCACCAGGCGGGGAAGAACCTATGGCTACACCTTC.

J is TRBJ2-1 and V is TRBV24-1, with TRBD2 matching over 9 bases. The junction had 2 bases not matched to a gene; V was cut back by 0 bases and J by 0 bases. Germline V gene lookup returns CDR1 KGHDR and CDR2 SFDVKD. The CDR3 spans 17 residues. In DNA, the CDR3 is TGTGCCACCAGTGATTTGCCTAGCGGGGACTCCTACAATGAGCAGTTCTTC. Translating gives CATSDLPSGDSYNEQFF.

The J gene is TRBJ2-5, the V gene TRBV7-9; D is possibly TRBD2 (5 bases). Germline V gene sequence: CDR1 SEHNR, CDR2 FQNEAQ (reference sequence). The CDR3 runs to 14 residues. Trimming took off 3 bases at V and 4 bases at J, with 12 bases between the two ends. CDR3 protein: CASSFYSSGETQYF. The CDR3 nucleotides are TGTGCCAGCAGCTTTTACAGCAGCGGAGAGACCCAGTACTTC.

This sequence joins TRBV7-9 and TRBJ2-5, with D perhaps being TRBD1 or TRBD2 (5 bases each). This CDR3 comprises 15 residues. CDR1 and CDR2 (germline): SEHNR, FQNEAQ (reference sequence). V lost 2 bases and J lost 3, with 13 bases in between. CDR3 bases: TGTGCCAGCAGCTTACCCGGGGACCTAAAAGAGACCCAGTACTTC. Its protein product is CASSLPGDLKETQYF.

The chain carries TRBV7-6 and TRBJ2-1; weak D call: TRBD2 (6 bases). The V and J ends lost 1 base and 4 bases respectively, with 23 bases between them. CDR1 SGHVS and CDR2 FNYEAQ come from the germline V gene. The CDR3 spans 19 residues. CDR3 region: CASSLGGRTEVDLYNEQFF. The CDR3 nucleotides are TGTGCCAGCAGCTTAGGAGGGAGGACGGAGGTAGACTTGTACAATGAGCAGTTCTTC.

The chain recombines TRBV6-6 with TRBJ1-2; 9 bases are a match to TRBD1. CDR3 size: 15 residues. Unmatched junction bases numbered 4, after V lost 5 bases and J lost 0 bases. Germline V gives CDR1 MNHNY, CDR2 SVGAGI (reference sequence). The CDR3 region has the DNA TGTGCCAGCAGTGACAGGGGGAAAACTAACTATGGCTACACCTTC. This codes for CASSDRGKTNYGYTF.

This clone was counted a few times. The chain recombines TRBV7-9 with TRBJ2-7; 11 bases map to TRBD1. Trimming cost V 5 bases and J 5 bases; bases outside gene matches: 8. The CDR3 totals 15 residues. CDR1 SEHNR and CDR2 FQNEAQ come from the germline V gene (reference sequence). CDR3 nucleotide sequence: TGTGCCAGCAGCCCCCGGGACAGGGGGTTGGACGAGCAGTACTTC. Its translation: CASSPRDRGLDEQYF.